This T cell receptor beta chain derives from a study of cytomegalovirus exposure and HLA in healthy donors. With V trimmed by 4 bases and J by 4 bases, 5 bases remained unmatched. This CDR3 has 15 residues. Germline V gene lookup returns CDR1 WSHSY and CDR2 SAAADI. Amplification used 60 Vbeta primers and 13 Jbeta primers. The table came from immunoSEQ multiplex PCR; TCRdb's copy has only in-frame clones and leaves some out. The sample lists 150,000 to 200,000 clones, 60% to 80% occurring once. Sequencing was performed on PBMCs. The chain has TRBV10-2 and TRBJ2-7; 12 bases line up with TRBD1. This TCR came from a male donor in good health and CMV-seronegative. The CDR3, as DNA: TGCGCCAGCAGTGTTCCGGGACAGGGGGCTTACGAGCAGTACTTC. Protein: CASSVPGQGAYEQYF.